This passage covers 20 T cell receptor beta chains from one sample sequenced in a study of radiotherapy plus CTLA-4 blockade in lung cancer. Data came from immunoSEQ multiplex PCR; TCRdb stores just in-frame clones and leaves some out. Among some 110,000 clones listed, over 65% were seen once. This specimen was peripheral blood, taken from a patient treated with radiotherapy plus ipilimumab. The receptors stem from a human donor with non-small cell lung cancer that progressed on radiotherapy plus ipilimumab. Some clones in this sample may be carry-over from other donors' samples.

The chain is built from TRBV4-2 and TRBJ1-2; TRBD1 is a possible D gene (6 bases). The CDR3 consists of 15 residues. Per the germline V gene, CDR1 is LGHNA and CDR2 is YNFKEQ. V lost 1 base to trimming and J lost 3 bases, with 12 bases between them. The CDR3 bases are TGTGCCAGCAGCCAAGTGGTAAGGACAGACTATGGCTACACCTTC. Its translation: CASSQVVRTDYGYTF.

The gene calls are TRBV19 and TRBJ2-2; 9 positions agree with TRBD1. V lost 4 bases, J lost 3 bases, and 3 bases stayed unmatched. This CDR3 has 15 amino acids. The germline CDR1 and CDR2 sequences are LNHDA and SQIVND (reference sequence). Here the CDR3 DNA reads TGTGCCAGTAGTACTGGGACAGGGCACACCGGGGAGCTGTTTTTT. It specifies CASSTGTGHTGELFF.

The chain recombines TRBV4-2 with TRBJ1-5, with 7 bases matching TRBD1. The ends lost 0 bases at V and 5 bases at J; junction bases unmatched: 19. Per germline, CDR1 LGHNA and CDR2 YNFKEQ. The CDR3 length is 20 residues. In DNA, the CDR3 is TGTGCCAGCAGCCAAGAGAGTATCGTACGAGCGGGACAGCCACATCAGCCCCAGCATTTT. Amino acids: CASSQESIVRAGQPHQPQHF.

This rearrangement joins TRBV5-6 to TRBJ2-2; weak D call: TRBD2 (5 bases). This CDR3 comprises 13 residues. Germline V CDR1 and CDR2: SGHDT, YYEEEE. V lost 2 bases and J lost 6, with 8 bases in between. CDR3 in amino acids: CASSFGVPGELFF. DNA of the CDR3: TGTGCCAGCAGCTTCGGGGTCCCCGGGGAGCTGTTTTTT. Full variable domain (missing parts from reference TRBV5-6 and TRBJ2-2): DAGVTQSPTHLIKTRGQQVTLRCSPKSGHDTVSWYQQALGQGPQFIFQYYEEEERQRGNFPDRFSGHQFPNYSSELNVNALLLGDSALYLCASSFGVPGELFFGEGSRLTVL.

This chain links TRBV10-2 with TRBJ1-5; TRBD1 matches at 9 bases. Germline V gives CDR1 WSHSY, CDR2 SAAADI. This CDR3 spans 18 amino acids. J was trimmed by 3 bases and V by 0 bases; bases with no gene match: 9. The CDR3 DNA is TGCGCCAGCAGTGAGTCGAAGGGACAGGGCCCAACCAATCAGCCCCAGCATTTT. Translating gives CASSESKGQGPTNQPQHF.

The chain links TRBV28 to TRBJ2-7; 7 positions agree with TRBD1. The ends lost 6 bases at V and 2 bases at J; junction bases unmatched: 10. Germline-derived CDR1 and CDR2 are MDHEN and SYDVKM. The CDR3 is 15 residues long. The CDR3 DNA is TGTGCCAGCAGAAGACTGACAGGGTTGACCTACGAGCAGTACTTC. This gives the protein CASRRLTGLTYEQYF.

This chain links TRBV29-1 with TRBJ1-1; 7 bases match TRBD1. The J segment lost 2 bases and the V segment lost 4 bases, leaving 16 bases of the junction unmatched. From germline, CDR1 is SQVTM and CDR2 ANQGSEA. CDR3 length: 17 amino acids. Written as DNA, the CDR3 is TGCAGCGTTGGGGCAAAAGGTAGCGGGACAGCCAACACTGAAGCTTTCTTT. Its translation is CSVGAKGSGTANTEAFF. The whole variable domain, filled in from reference TRBV29-1 and TRBJ1-1, reads SAVISQKPSRDICQRGTSLTIQCQVDSQVTMMFWYRQQPGQSLTLIATANQGSEATYESGFVIDKFPISRPNLTFSTLTVSNMSPEDSSIYLCSVGAKGSGTANTEAFFGQGTRLTVV.

This clone has more than one count but fewer than ten. The chain couples TRBV5-1 to TRBJ2-1; 11 positions agree with TRBD2. This CDR3 is built from 16 residues. The V gene's germline CDR1 is SGHRS and CDR2 YFSETQ. Germline trimming cut 7 bases from V and 5 bases from J; bases unmatched to any gene: 11. The CDR3, as DNA: TGCGCCAGCGCCACTTTCTTACTAGCGGGGGACAATGAGCAGTTCTTC. Its translation: CASATFLLAGDNEQFF.

V and J are TRBV5-1 and TRBJ2-2; 9 bases fit TRBD2. CDR3 length: 15 residues. J gave up 7 bases and V 1 base, and 5 bases lay outside the gene matches. Per germline, CDR1 SGHRS and CDR2 YFSETQ. This CDR3 is CASSLLAGADGELFF. CDR3 in DNA: TGCGCCAGCAGCTTGTTAGCGGGGGCTGACGGGGAGCTGTTTTTT.

The chain is built from TRBV27 and TRBJ2-7, with unresolved D. The V gene lost 3 bases and the J gene lost 5 bases, with 14 bases spanning the gap. The CDR3 covers 14 residues. CDR1 is MNHEY, CDR2 SMNVEV, per germline (reference sequence). The CDR3 nucleotides read TGTGCCAGCAGTTTTATTGGGTTCGGAAACGAGCAGTACTTC. Its protein product is CASSFIGFGNEQYF.

This clone was seen just once. The V call is TRBV27, the J call TRBJ1-5; no clear D gene. Germline CDR1 is MNHEY and CDR2 is SMNVEV (reference sequence). CDR3 length: 15 residues. V shed 2 bases and J shed 7 bases, with 15 bases lying between them. CDR3 DNA: TGTGCCAGCAGTTTAACGTTTAGGGTTGGACAGCCCCAGCATTTT. This codes for CASSLTFRVGQPQHF.

CDR3 bases: TGTGCCAGCAGCGGCGGGGGGGCGGCCTACAATGAGCAGTTCTTC. It codes for CASSGGGAAYNEQFF. This sequence joins TRBV9 and TRBJ2-1, with 9 bases identical to TRBD2. V shed 3 bases, J shed 2 bases, and the junction held 3 bases outside the gene matches. CDR1 SGDLS and CDR2 YYNGEE come from the germline V gene. This CDR3 has 15 residues.

This clone has a handful of counts. The chain recombines TRBV28 with TRBJ1-6; 10 bases align to TRBD1. Germline CDR1 reads MDHEN; CDR2 reads SYDVKM. V trimming: 3 bases; J trimming: 7 bases; junction bases outside the gene matches: 6. This CDR3 region has 16 residues. CDR3 sequence: CASSFLGTGVNSPLHF. The CDR3 nucleotides read TGTGCCAGCAGTTTTCTTGGGACAGGGGTAAATTCACCCCTCCACTTT.

CDR3 nucleotides: TGTGCCAGCAGCCAACAACAGGAACGTAAGTCCTACAATGAGCAGTTCTTC. Protein sequence: CASSQQQERKSYNEQFF. The V call is TRBV7-2, the J call TRBJ2-1, with D tentatively TRBD1 (5 bases). With 5 bases removed from V and 1 base from J, the gap between germline ends came to 18 bases. The germline gives CDR1 SGHTA, CDR2 FQGNSA. This CDR3 is 17 amino acids long.

This clone has just one count. The chain joins TRBV15 to TRBJ1-6; D possibly corresponds to TRBD1 (6 bases). Germline values: CDR1 LNHNV, CDR2 YYDKDF (reference sequence). This CDR3 has 14 residues. The germline V and J ends were trimmed by 5 bases and 8 bases, with 13 bases remaining between them. CDR3 bases: TGTGCCACCAGCGTGCGGGGGCCTCATTCACCCCTCCACTTT. It translates to CATSVRGPHSPLHF.

The V and J genes are TRBV27 and TRBJ1-5; D is possibly TRBD1 (5 bases). The germline V gene has CDR1 MNHEY and CDR2 SMNVEV (reference sequence). The germline V and J ends were trimmed by 1 base and 4 bases, with 11 bases remaining between them. The CDR3 has 15 residues. This CDR3 is CASSLYGAGNQPQHF. DNA of the CDR3: TGTGCCAGCAGTTTATACGGGGCTGGGAATCAGCCCCAGCATTTT.

This clone was recorded once. The rearrangement uses TRBV18 and TRBJ1-1; D possibly corresponds to TRBD1 (6 bases). This CDR3 has 14 residues. The germline gives CDR1 KGHSH, CDR2 LQKENI. Trimming took off 2 bases at V and 4 bases at J, with 11 bases between the two ends. The CDR3 DNA follows: TGTGCCAGCTCACCAGGAAGAGGGGGCACTGAAGCTTTCTTT. This sequence encodes CASSPGRGGTEAFF.

The V gene is TRBV5-1, the J gene TRBJ2-5; no firm D call. The CDR3 consists of 13 residues. Germline lookup yields CDR1 SGHRS and CDR2 YFSETQ. The V and J ends lost 6 bases and 4 bases respectively, with 13 bases between them. The CDR3 DNA follows: TGCGCCAGCACCTCGGGCAGAGCAGAGACCCAGTACTTC. This gives the protein CASTSGRAETQYF.

A word on this clone: The junction differs from germline at one of its ends, possibly a read error. V is TRBV7-7 and J is TRBJ1-6; the match to TRBD1 covers 7 bases. Germline loops: CDR1 SSHAT, CDR2 FNYEAQ (reference sequence). CDR3 length: 13 residues. The DNA of the CDR3 is TGTGCTAGCAGCGTAGGACAGGATTCACCCCTCCACTTT. Translation: CASSVGQDSPLHF.

This clone was seen a single time. The V and J genes are TRBV7-6 and TRBJ1-3, with D perhaps TRBD1 (6 bases). V shed 5 bases and J shed 0 bases, with 14 bases lying between them. Germline V gene lookup returns CDR1 SGHVS and CDR2 FNYEAQ. This CDR3 is built from 16 residues. The CDR3 spells CASSPTGAGSGNTIYF. CDR3 coding DNA: TGTGCCAGCAGCCCAACGGGGGCTGGCTCTGGAAACACCATATATTTT.